The entry that follows covers one TCR beta chain sequence. These data come from a study of control samples from healthy donors and cancer patients. Profiling relied on immunoSEQ multiplex PCR, and the TCRdb table lists in-frame clones only, not all of them. Here the sample spans about 130,000 clones, about 95% being singletons. The germline gives CDR1 SGHKS, CDR2 YYEKEE (reference sequence). V gave up 4 bases and J gave up 4 bases; unmatched junction bases: 4. The CDR3 is 13 amino acids. The chain carries TRBV5-5 and TRBJ2-7; 8 positions match TRBD1. What was sequenced was blood. This clonotype was obtained from a young man in good health. This chain's CDR3 is CASSAGTGYEQYF. The CDR3 DNA is TGTGCCAGCAGCGCCGGGACAGGTTACGAGCAGTACTTC. The whole variable domain, filled in from reference TRBV5-5 and TRBJ2-7, reads DAGVTQSPTHLIKTRGQQVTLRCSPISGHKSVSWYQQVLGQGPQFIFQYYEKEERGRGNFPDRFSARQFPNYSSELNVNALLLGDSALYLCASSAGTGYEQYFGPGTRLTVT.